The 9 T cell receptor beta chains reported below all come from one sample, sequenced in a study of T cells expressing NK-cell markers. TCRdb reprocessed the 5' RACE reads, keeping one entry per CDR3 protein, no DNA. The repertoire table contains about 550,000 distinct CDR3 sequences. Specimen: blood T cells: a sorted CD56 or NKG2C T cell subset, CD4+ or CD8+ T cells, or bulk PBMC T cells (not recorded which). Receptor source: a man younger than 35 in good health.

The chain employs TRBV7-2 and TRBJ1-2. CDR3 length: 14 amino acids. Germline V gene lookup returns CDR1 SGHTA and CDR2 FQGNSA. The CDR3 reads CASSWEIGRYGYTF.

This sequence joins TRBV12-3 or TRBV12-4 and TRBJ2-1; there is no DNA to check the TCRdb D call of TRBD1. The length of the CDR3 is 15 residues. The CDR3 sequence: CASRADGRDINEQFF.

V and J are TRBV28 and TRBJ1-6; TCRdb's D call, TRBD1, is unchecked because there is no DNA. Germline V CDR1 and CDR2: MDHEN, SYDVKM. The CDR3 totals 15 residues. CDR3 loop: CASSRDRGNNSPLHF.

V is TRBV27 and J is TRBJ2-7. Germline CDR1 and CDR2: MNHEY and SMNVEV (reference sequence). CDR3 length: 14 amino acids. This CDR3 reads CASSSLEASYEQYF.

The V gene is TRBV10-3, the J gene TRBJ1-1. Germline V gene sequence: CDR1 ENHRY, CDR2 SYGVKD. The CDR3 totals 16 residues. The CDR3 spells CAISDNWREMNTEAFF.

The CDR3 sequence is CASSLLGQGATDTQYF. This rearrangement joins TRBV5-1 to TRBJ2-3; TCRdb gives TRBD1 as the D gene, but with no DNA this cannot be confirmed. Germline V gives CDR1 SGHRS, CDR2 YFSETQ. The CDR3 is 16 residues long.

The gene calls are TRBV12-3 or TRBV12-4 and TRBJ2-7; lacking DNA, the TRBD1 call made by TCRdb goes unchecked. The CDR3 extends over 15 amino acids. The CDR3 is CASSLIPGASYEQYF.

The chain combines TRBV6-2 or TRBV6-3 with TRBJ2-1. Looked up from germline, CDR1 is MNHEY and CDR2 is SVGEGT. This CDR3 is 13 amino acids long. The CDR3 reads CASRIENYNEQFF.

CDR3 sequence: CASSHPGASGTDEQYF. The V call is TRBV4-2, the J call TRBJ2-7; TCRdb's D call, TRBD2, is unchecked because there is no DNA. Per germline, CDR1 LGHNA and CDR2 YNFKEQ. The CDR3 runs to 16 residues.